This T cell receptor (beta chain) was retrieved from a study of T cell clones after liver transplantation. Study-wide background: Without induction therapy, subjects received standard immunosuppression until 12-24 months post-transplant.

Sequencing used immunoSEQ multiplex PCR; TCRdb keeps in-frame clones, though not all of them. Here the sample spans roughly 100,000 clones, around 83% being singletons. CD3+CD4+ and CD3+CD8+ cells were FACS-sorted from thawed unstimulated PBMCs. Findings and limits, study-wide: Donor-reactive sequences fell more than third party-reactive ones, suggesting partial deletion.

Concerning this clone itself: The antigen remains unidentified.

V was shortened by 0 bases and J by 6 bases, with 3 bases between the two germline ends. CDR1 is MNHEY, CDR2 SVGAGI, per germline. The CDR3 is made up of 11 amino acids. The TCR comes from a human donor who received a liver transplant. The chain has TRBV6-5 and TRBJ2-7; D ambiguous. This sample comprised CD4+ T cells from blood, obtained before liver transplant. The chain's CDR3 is CASSYSSEQYF. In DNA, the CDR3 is TGTGCCAGCAGTTACTCTAGCGAGCAGTACTTC.